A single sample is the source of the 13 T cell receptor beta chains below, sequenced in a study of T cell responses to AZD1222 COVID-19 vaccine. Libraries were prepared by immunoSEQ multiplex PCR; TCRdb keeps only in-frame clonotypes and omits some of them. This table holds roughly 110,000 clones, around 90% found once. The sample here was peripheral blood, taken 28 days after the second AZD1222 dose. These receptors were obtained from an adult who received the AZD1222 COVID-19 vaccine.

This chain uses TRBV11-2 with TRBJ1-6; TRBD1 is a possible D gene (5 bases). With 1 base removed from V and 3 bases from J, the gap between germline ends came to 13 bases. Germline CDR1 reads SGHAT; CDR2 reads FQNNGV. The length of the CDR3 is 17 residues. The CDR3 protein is CASSLVIGDVYNSPLHF. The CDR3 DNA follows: TGTGCCAGCAGCTTAGTCATAGGGGACGTCTATAATTCACCCCTCCACTTT.

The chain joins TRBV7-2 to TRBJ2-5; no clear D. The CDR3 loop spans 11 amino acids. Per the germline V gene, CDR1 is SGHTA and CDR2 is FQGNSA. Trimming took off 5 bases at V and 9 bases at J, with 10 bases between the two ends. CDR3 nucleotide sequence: TGTGCCAGCAGCCTATCCGACGCCCAGTACTTC. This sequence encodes CASSLSDAQYF.

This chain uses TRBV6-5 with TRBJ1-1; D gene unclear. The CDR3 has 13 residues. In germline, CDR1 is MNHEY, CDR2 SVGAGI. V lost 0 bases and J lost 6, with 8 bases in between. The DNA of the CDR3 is TGTGCCAGCAGTTACTCAAATCGACCTGAAGCTTTCTTT. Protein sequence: CASSYSNRPEAFF.

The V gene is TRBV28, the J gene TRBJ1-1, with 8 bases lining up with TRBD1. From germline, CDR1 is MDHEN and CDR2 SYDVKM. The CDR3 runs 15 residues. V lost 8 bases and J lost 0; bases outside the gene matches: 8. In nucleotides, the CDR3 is TGTGCCAGCCCCCCAGGGGGCGGTATGAACACTGAAGCTTTCTTT. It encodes CASPPGGGMNTEAFF.

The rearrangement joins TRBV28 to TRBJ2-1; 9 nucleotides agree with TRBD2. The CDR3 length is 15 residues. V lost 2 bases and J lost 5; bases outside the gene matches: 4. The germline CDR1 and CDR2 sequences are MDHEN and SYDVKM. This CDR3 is CASSLRGGANNEQFF. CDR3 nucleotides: TGTGCCAGCAGTTTACGCGGGGGGGCCAACAATGAGCAGTTCTTC.

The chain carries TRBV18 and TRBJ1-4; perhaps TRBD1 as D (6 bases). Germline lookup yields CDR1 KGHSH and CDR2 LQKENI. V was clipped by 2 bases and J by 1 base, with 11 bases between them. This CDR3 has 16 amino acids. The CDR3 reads CASSPGGVGTNEKLFF. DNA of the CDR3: TGTGCCAGCTCACCAGGGGGCGTTGGAACTAATGAAAAACTGTTTTTT.

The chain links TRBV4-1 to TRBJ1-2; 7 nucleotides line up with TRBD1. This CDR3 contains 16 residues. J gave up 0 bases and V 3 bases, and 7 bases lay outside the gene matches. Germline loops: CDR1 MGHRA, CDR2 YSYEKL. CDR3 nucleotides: TGCGCCAGCAGCCAGGGAGGACAGGAATCTAACTATGGCTACACCTTC. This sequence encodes CASSQGGQESNYGYTF.

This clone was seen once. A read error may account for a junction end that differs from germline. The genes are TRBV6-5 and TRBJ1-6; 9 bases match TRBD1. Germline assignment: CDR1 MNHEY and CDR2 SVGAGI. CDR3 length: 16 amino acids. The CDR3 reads CASSYLRDRDKSPLHF. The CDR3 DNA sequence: TGTGCCAGCAGTTATCTCCGGGACAGGGATAAATCACCCCTCCACTTT.

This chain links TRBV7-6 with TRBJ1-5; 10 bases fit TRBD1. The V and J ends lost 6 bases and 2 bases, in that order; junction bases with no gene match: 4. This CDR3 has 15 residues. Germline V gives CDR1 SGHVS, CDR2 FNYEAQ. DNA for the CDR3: TGTGCCAGCAGTAGGGACAGGGGCCGCAATCAGCCCCAGCATTTT. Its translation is CASSRDRGRNQPQHF.

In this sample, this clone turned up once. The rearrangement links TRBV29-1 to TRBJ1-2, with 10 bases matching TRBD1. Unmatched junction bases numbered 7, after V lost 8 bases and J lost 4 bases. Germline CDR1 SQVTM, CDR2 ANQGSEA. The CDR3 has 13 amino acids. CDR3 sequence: CSSRQGASYGYTF. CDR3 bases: TGCAGCTCGAGACAGGGGGCGAGCTATGGCTACACCTTC.

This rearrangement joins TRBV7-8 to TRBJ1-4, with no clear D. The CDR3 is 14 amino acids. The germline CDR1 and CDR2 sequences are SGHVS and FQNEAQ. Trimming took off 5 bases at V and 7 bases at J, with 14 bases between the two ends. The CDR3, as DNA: TGTGCCAGCAGCGGGCGGGCTTCGGGTGAAAAACTGTTTTTT. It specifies CASSGRASGEKLFF.

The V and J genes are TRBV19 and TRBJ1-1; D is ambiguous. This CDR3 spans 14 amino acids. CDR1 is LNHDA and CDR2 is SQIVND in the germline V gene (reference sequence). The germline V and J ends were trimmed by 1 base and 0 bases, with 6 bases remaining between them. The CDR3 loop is CASSIATMNTEAFF. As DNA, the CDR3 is TGTGCCAGTAGTATAGCTACAATGAACACTGAAGCTTTCTTT.

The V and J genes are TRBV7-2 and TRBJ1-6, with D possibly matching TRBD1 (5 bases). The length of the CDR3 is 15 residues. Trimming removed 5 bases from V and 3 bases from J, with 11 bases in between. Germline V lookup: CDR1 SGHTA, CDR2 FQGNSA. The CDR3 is CASSPQGDYNSPLHF. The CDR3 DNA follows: TGTGCCAGCAGCCCGCAGGGAGACTATAATTCACCCCTCCACTTT. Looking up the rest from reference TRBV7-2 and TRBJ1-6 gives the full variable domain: GAGVSQSPSNKVTEKGKDVELRCDPISGHTALYWYRQSLGQGLEFLIYFQGNSAPDKSGLPSDRFSAERTGGSVSTLTIQRTQQEDSAVYLCASSPQGDYNSPLHFGNGTRLTVT.